Shown below are 28 T cell receptor beta chains from a single sample sequenced in a study of shared clonotypes between healthy human individuals. This table comes from immunoSEQ multiplex PCR, and its TCRdb copy is limited to in-frame clones, with some not included. The sample shows roughly 1.5 million clones, 95% to 99% of them seen only once. Sequenced input: naive CD4+ T cells sorted from blood. Subset described: CD45RA+ positively selected. These receptors all come from a man under 40 in good health.

This chain joins TRBV13 and TRBJ2-7; D gene ambiguous. The ends were cut back, 0 bases at V and 7 bases at J, with 10 bases in the middle. The CDR3 is made up of 13 amino acids. Germline V gene data show CDR1 as PRHDT and CDR2 as FYEKMQ (reference sequence). CDR3 sequence reads: CASSLGQFGEQYF. CDR3 coding DNA: TGTGCCAGCAGCTTAGGTCAGTTTGGGGAGCAGTACTTC.

The V gene is TRBV2, the J gene TRBJ1-2, with 12 bases identical to TRBD1. The V gene end was trimmed by 5 bases and the J gene end by 6 bases; junction bases not matched to a gene: 7. Germline-derived CDR1 and CDR2 are SNHLY and FYNNEI. The CDR3 sequence is 15 residues long. CDR3 residues: CASSRDRGRTDGYTF. CDR3 DNA sequence: TGTGCCAGCAGTAGGGACAGGGGGCGTACTGATGGCTACACCTTC.

The V call is TRBV27, the J call TRBJ2-1; no clear D gene. The CDR3 is 15 residues long. Germline V gene sequence: CDR1 MNHEY, CDR2 SMNVEV (reference sequence). Trimming stripped 7 bases from V and 1 base from J, with 14 bases between. Here the CDR3 DNA reads TGTGCCAGCACCATGGTTGCGCCTTCCTACAATGAGCAGTTCTTC. Translating gives CASTMVAPSYNEQFF.

V usage is TRBV15 and J usage is TRBJ2-3; D may match TRBD1 or TRBD2 (5 bases each). V was clipped by 1 base and J by 3 bases, with 11 bases between them. Per the germline V gene, CDR1 is LNHNV and CDR2 is YYDKDF (reference sequence). The CDR3 totals 15 residues. In nucleotides, the CDR3 is TGTGCCACCAGCAGAGGCGGAGAGGGGACAGATACGCAGTATTTT. Translating gives CATSRGGEGTDTQYF.

This chain uses TRBV5-1 with TRBJ2-7, with 7 positions matching TRBD2. Germline V gene data show CDR1 as SGHRS and CDR2 as YFSETQ. The CDR3 covers 13 residues. Trimming removed 4 bases from V and 2 bases from J; junction bases left unmatched: 3. In nucleotides, the CDR3 is TGCGCCAGCAGCCGTGCGGGGGCCTACGAGCAGTACTTC. Amino acid sequence: CASSRAGAYEQYF.

This clone has just one count. This chain joins TRBV28 and TRBJ2-1; tentative D call: TRBD1 (6 bases). This CDR3 has 18 amino acids. Deletions cut 6 bases from V and 5 bases from J, with 26 bases between. Germline assignment: CDR1 MDHEN and CDR2 SYDVKM. Written as DNA, the CDR3 is TGTGCCAGCAGCCCAGAGGTTCATCTTTCGAGGGGGAACAATGAGCAGTTCTTC. Protein sequence: CASSPEVHLSRGNNEQFF.

This clone was seen ten or more times. The CDR3: CASSFDSGGTDTQYF. CDR3 DNA: TGTGCCAGCAGCTTTGACAGCGGGGGCACAGATACGCAGTATTTT. This rearrangement joins TRBV7-3 to TRBJ2-3; 7 bases align to TRBD2. The CDR3 has 15 amino acids. The trim removed 3 bases at V and 1 base at J, leaving 4 bases unmatched. Germline V gene sequence: CDR1 SGHTA, CDR2 FQGTGA.

In nucleotides, the CDR3 is TGTGCCAGTAGTATGGCAGAGGGGAGGGATACGCAGTATTTT. It codes for CASSMAEGRDTQYF. The chain combines TRBV19 with TRBJ2-3, with D possibly matching TRBD2 (6 bases). The V and J ends lost 3 bases and 6 bases respectively, with 13 bases between them. Germline V gene sequence: CDR1 LNHDA, CDR2 SQIVND (reference sequence). The CDR3 contains 14 residues.

With respect to this clone: The same CDR3 also results from other DNA sequences found in this sample. This chain uses TRBV7-2 with TRBJ1-2; 7 nucleotides agree with TRBD1. Germline V lookup: CDR1 SGHTA, CDR2 FQGNSA. The CDR3 has 13 amino acids. Germline trimming cut 4 bases from V and 2 bases from J; bases unmatched to any gene: 1. The CDR3 region has the DNA TGTGCCAGCAGCTCGGGACAGAACTATGGCTACACCTTC. Its translation: CASSSGQNYGYTF.

V and J are TRBV5-1 and TRBJ2-7; D call uncertain. Germline-derived CDR1 and CDR2 are SGHRS and YFSETQ. Trimming pared 4 bases from V and 3 bases from J, leaving 14 bases between. The length of the CDR3 is 14 residues. The DNA of the CDR3 is TGCGCCAGCAGCCCAGTTTCGGGCAACTACGAGCAGTACTTC. It yields the protein CASSPVSGNYEQYF.

V and J are TRBV27 and TRBJ2-1; TRBD2 matches 12 bases. Per germline, CDR1 MNHEY and CDR2 SMNVEV (reference sequence). The CDR3 runs 18 residues. V was pared by 4 bases and J by 5 bases, with 12 bases of the junction left unmatched. The CDR3 spells CASSSARLAGGTNNEQFF. CDR3 DNA sequence: TGTGCCAGCAGTTCAGCCCGCCTAGCGGGAGGGACCAACAATGAGCAGTTCTTC.

This chain joins TRBV7-6 and TRBJ2-1; possible D gene TRBD2, 6 bases. With 8 bases removed from V and 7 bases from J, the gap between germline ends came to 6 bases. CDR1 is SGHVS and CDR2 is FNYEAQ in the germline V gene. CDR3 length: 10 residues. CDR3 in amino acids: CASGLNEQFF. Written as DNA, the CDR3 is TGTGCCAGCGGACTAAATGAGCAGTTCTTC.

This clone has only one observation. The J gene is TRBJ2-5, the V gene TRBV7-2; possibly TRBD1 for D (6 bases). CDR3 size: 14 residues. The V and J ends lost 3 bases and 3 bases respectively, with 11 bases between them. Germline V CDR1 and CDR2: SGHTA, FQGNSA. CDR3 sequence (DNA): TGTGCCAGCAGCTTGGTGGGGGCGGAAGAGACCCAGTACTTC. Residues: CASSLVGAEETQYF.

As to this clone: Other DNA sequences in this sample translate to the same CDR3. This chain uses TRBV11-3 with TRBJ2-1; 7 nucleotides match TRBD2. The trim removed 5 bases at V and 3 bases at J, leaving 4 bases unmatched. Germline CDR1 and CDR2: SGHNT and YENEEA. This CDR3 region has 14 residues. Here the CDR3 DNA reads TGTGCCAGCAGCCCCGGGACTAACTACAATGAGCAGTTCTTC. Amino acids: CASSPGTNYNEQFF.

This chain joins TRBV9 and TRBJ2-2, with 10 bases aligning to TRBD1. With V trimmed by 3 bases and J by 0 bases, 2 bases remained unmatched. Per the germline V gene, CDR1 is SGDLS and CDR2 is YYNGEE. The CDR3 runs 16 residues. The CDR3 DNA reads TGTGCCAGCAGCGCCGGACAGGGGGCGAACACCGGGGAGCTGTTTTTT. It translates to CASSAGQGANTGELFF.

This chain links TRBV4-2 with TRBJ2-5, with a possible D match to TRBD2 (6 bases). V lost 4 bases and J 5 bases, leaving 11 bases between the germline ends. The CDR3 is 13 amino acids. CDR1 is LGHNA, CDR2 YNFKEQ, per germline. The CDR3 nucleotides read TGTGCCAGCAGCCCTCCGGGGGTGGAGACCCAGTACTTC. Translating gives CASSPPGVETQYF.

V usage is TRBV7-3 and J usage is TRBJ2-7; D remains ambiguous. Per the germline V gene, CDR1 is SGHTA and CDR2 is FQGTGA. The CDR3 contains 13 residues. V gave up 5 bases and J gave up 2 bases, with 10 bases separating them. The CDR3 is CASSPAGTYEQYF. Here the CDR3 DNA reads TGTGCCAGCAGCCCCGCAGGCACCTACGAGCAGTACTTC.

This clone appeared once. The chain employs TRBV15 and TRBJ1-4; D gene uncertain. Germline V lookup: CDR1 LNHNV, CDR2 YYDKDF (reference sequence). Trimming cost V 0 bases and J 6 bases, with 14 bases left between them. The CDR3 runs to 16 residues. The CDR3 reads CATSRERIPEDEKLFF. The CDR3 region has the DNA TGTGCCACCAGCAGAGAACGAATCCCGGAGGATGAAAAACTGTTTTTT.

The genes are TRBV21-1 and TRBJ1-5; the table's TRBD1 call for D was not verified on the DNA. TRBV21-1 counts as a pseudogene. CDR3 size: 19 residues. DNA for the CDR3: TGTGCCAGCAGCAAAGCGCTTTGGCCGAAACTTCAGGGCGATCAGCCCCAGCATTTT. Translated, it gives CASSKALWPKLQGDQPQHF.

The chain employs TRBV5-1 and TRBJ1-5; a weak D match, TRBD1 (6 bases). Germline CDR1 reads SGHRS; CDR2 reads YFSETQ. This CDR3 has 14 residues. V gave up 4 bases and J gave up 4 bases, with 12 bases separating them. The CDR3 DNA is TGCGCCAGCAGCGTGGACAGCCTAAATCAGCCCCAGCATTTT. Protein sequence: CASSVDSLNQPQHF.

This chain uses TRBV29-1 with TRBJ2-5; either TRBD1 or TRBD2 may supply D (6 bases each). The CDR3 runs to 12 residues. Looked up from germline, CDR1 is SQVTM and CDR2 is ANQGSEA. Trimming shortened V by 5 bases and J by 5 bases, and 12 bases separated the two germline ends. Here the CDR3 reads CSVLRGQETQYF. The CDR3 coding sequence is TGCAGCGTTCTTCGGGGGCAGGAGACCCAGTACTTC. Full variable domain (rest looked up from reference TRBV29-1 and TRBJ2-5): SAVISQKPSRDICQRGTSLTIQCQVDSQVTMMFWYRQQPGQSLTLIATANQGSEATYESGFVIDKFPISRPNLTFSTLTVSNMSPEDSSIYLCSVLRGQETQYFGPGTRLLVL.

The genes are TRBV6-1 and TRBJ1-5, with D possibly matching TRBD1 (5 bases). In germline, CDR1 is MNHNS, CDR2 SASEGT. CDR3 size: 11 residues. V was pared by 6 bases and J by 8 bases, with 8 bases between. CDR3 DNA sequence: TGTGCCAGCAGGACCAGGGAGCCCCAGCATTTT. Its translation is CASRTREPQHF.

This chain joins TRBV18 and TRBJ2-1; D is unresolved. Germline V gene lookup returns CDR1 KGHSH and CDR2 LQKENI. The CDR3 sequence is 15 residues long. V gave up 2 bases and J gave up 1 base, with 9 bases separating them. The DNA for the CDR3 is TGTGCCAGCTCACCAAATCGGATATCCTACAATGAGCAGTTCTTC. This codes for CASSPNRISYNEQFF.

The J gene is TRBJ2-7, the V gene TRBV9; tentative D call: TRBD1 (6 bases). The germline gives CDR1 SGDLS, CDR2 YYNGEE. V lost 3 bases, J lost 3 bases, and 10 bases lay in between. This CDR3 is built from 13 residues. CDR3 in DNA: TGTGCCAGCAGCGGCAGGACAGACTACGAGCAGTACTTC. As protein: CASSGRTDYEQYF.

As DNA, the CDR3 is TGTGCCAGCAGTTTCTGGCTTAATGAAAAACTGTTTTTT. Translating gives CASSFWLNEKLFF. This chain joins TRBV27 and TRBJ1-4, with D unresolved. Germline CDR1 is MNHEY and CDR2 is SMNVEV (reference sequence). The CDR3 has 13 residues. V was clipped by 3 bases and J by 4 bases, with 6 bases between them.

The chain carries TRBV5-1 and TRBJ1-1; 10 bases are a match to TRBD1. V lost 4 bases to trimming and J lost 4 bases; unmatched junction nucleotides: 7. CDR3 length equals 15 residues. From germline, CDR1 is SGHRS and CDR2 YFSETQ. The CDR3 DNA is TGCGCCAGCAGCCTCACCGGACAGGGGGTCACTGAAGCTTTCTTT. Protein sequence: CASSLTGQGVTEAFF.

V usage is TRBV30 and J usage is TRBJ2-3; the D gene is possibly TRBD1 (5 bases). The CDR3 is 13 residues long. V lost 3 bases, J lost 3 bases, and 10 bases lay in between. CDR1 and CDR2 (germline): GTSNPN, SVGIG (reference sequence). The CDR3 is CAWRAPGTDTQYF. The CDR3 region has the DNA TGTGCCTGGAGAGCCCCAGGGACAGATACGCAGTATTTT. The full variable domain, its missing parts supplied by reference TRBV30 and TRBJ2-3, is SQTIHQWPATLVQPVGSPLSLECTVEGTSNPNLYWYRQAAGRGLQLLFYSVGIGQISSEVPQNLSASRPQDRQFILSSKKLLLSDSGFYLCAWRAPGTDTQYFGPGTRLTVL.

The V and J genes are TRBV5-1 and TRBJ2-7; D unresolved. Trimming removed 0 bases at V and 2 bases at J, with 15 bases between. The CDR3 contains 16 residues. Germline loops: CDR1 SGHRS, CDR2 YFSETQ. The CDR3 loop is CASSLAQDIKAYEQYF. DNA of the CDR3: TGCGCCAGCAGCTTGGCCCAAGACATAAAAGCCTACGAGCAGTACTTC.